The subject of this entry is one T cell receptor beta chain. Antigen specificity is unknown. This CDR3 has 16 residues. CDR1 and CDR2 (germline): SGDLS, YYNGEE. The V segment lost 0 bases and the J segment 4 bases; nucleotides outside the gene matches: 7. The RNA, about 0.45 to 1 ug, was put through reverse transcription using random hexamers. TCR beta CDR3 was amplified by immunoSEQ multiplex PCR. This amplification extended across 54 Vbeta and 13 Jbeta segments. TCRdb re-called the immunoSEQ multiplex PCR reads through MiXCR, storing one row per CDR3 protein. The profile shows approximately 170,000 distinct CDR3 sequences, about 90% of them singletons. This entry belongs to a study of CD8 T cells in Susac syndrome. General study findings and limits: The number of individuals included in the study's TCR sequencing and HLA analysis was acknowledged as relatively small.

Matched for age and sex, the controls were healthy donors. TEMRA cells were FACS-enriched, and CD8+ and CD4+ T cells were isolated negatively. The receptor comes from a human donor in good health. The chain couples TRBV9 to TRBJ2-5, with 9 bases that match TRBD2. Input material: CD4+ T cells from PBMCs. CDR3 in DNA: TGTGCCAGCAGCGTAGGCTTAGCGGGGGTAGGAGAGACCCAGTACTTC. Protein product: CASSVGLAGVGETQYF.